Each of the 8 T cell receptor beta chains below was sequenced from the same sample in a study of yellow fever vaccine responses in identical twins (dated by TCRdb to the late 2010s). Library preparation was by RT-PCR. The reads were generated on an Illumina HiSeq 2500. TCRdb redid the processing of the public reads, applying fastp at Q25 and MiXCR, and retained in-frame beta chains. For every CDR3 protein sequence, its rows merge into one entry that carries the most common genes and DNA. The sample table lists about 34,000 distinct CDR3 sequences, 60% of them with a count of one. 4.5% of the sample lies in the top ten. The source was T cells from blood (PBMCs), unsorted or a sorted subset (not recorded which), collected before or after yellow fever vaccination (not recorded which). The receptors come from a woman under 30 who received the yellow fever vaccine. Donor details come from another sample of the same person, matched by shared clones.

The V gene is TRBV18, the J gene TRBJ2-3; TRBD2 is a possible D gene (6 bases). The CDR3 extends over 17 amino acids. Between the trimmed V and J ends, which lost 6 bases and 1 base, there was a span of 20 bases. CDR1 is KGHSH and CDR2 is LQKENI in the germline V gene. The DNA of the CDR3 is TGTGCCAGCTCGGCGACTGTTTTAGGAGGGGGCACAGATACGCAGTATTTT. Translating it yields CASSATVLGGGTDTQYF.

J is TRBJ1-2 and V is TRBV19; the D gene is possibly TRBD1 (6 bases). From germline, CDR1 is LNHDA and CDR2 SQIVND (reference sequence). The V end was cut by 7 bases, the J end by 7 bases, with 22 bases between. The CDR3 runs 15 residues. CDR3 coding DNA: TGTGCCAGTATCTCGGGGGGACACCCGCTACCTGGCTACACCTTC. As protein: CASISGGHPLPGYTF.

This clonotype was seen more than once but under ten times. The chain has TRBV19 and TRBJ2-7, with D perhaps matching TRBD2 (6 bases). V lost 7 bases to trimming and J lost 1 base, with 14 bases between them. CDR1 is LNHDA, CDR2 SQIVND, per germline (reference sequence). The CDR3 has 14 amino acids. The CDR3: CASKGRDGSYEQYF. CDR3 bases: TGTGCCAGTAAAGGGCGGGACGGGTCCTACGAGCAGTACTTC.

The chain couples TRBV5-5 to TRBJ2-3; D might be TRBD1 or TRBD2, each matching 5 bases. The CDR3 is made up of 17 amino acids. With 4 bases removed from V and 0 bases from J, the gap between germline ends came to 18 bases. CDR1 is SGHKS, CDR2 YYEKEE, per germline (reference sequence). Written as DNA, the CDR3 is TGTGCCAGCAGCCCCGGGACGCTTCTATCGAGCACAGATACGCAGTATTTT. It yields the protein CASSPGTLLSSTDTQYF.

The chain couples TRBV6-2 or TRBV6-3 to TRBJ2-7; 9 bases line up with TRBD2. Germline V gene sequence: CDR1 MNHEY, CDR2 SVGEGT. J gave up 0 bases and V 2 bases, and 2 bases lay outside the gene matches. This CDR3 is 15 amino acids long. The CDR3 reads CASSYLAGYSYEQYF. CDR3 in DNA: TGTGCCAGCAGTTACCTAGCGGGATACTCCTACGAGCAGTACTTC.

The sample holds one count of this clonotype. This sequence joins TRBV10-3 and TRBJ2-7; D is tentatively TRBD1 or TRBD2 (6 bases each). V lost 4 bases to trimming and J lost 9 bases, with 16 bases between them. Germline V CDR1 and CDR2: ENHRY, SYGVKD. The CDR3 extends over 13 amino acids. The CDR3 DNA is TGTGCCATCAGTGTGTGGGGGGCCGACGTGCAGTACTTC. Encoded protein: CAISVWGADVQYF.

V gene TRBV6-5 combines with J gene TRBJ2-1; 12 positions agree with TRBD2. The CDR3 consists of 20 residues. Germline CDR1 is MNHEY and CDR2 is SVGAGI. J gave up 0 bases and V 0 bases, and 9 bases lay outside the gene matches. The CDR3 nucleotides read TGTGCCAGCAGTTACTCGAGACTAGCGGGGGAGTCATACTCCTACAATGAGCAGTTCTTC. As protein: CASSYSRLAGESYSYNEQFF.

This clonotype has a handful of counts. The rearrangement joins TRBV24-1 to TRBJ2-5, with 10 bases aligning to TRBD1. Germline values: CDR1 KGHDR, CDR2 SFDVKD. The CDR3 consists of 16 residues. J gave up 4 bases and V 1 base, and 5 bases lay outside the gene matches. The CDR3 protein is CATSDFGQGVSETQYF. The DNA of the CDR3 is TGTGCCACCAGTGATTTTGGACAGGGGGTATCAGAGACCCAGTACTTC.